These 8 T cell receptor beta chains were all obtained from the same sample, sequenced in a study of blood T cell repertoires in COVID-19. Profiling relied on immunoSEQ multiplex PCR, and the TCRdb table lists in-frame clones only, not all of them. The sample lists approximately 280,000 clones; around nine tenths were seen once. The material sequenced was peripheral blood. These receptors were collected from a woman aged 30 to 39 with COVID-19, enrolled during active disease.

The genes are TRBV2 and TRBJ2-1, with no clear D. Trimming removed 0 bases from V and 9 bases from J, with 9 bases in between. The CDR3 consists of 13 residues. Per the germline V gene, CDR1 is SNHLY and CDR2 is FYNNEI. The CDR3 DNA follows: TGTGCCAGCAGTGAAGCGCTACCCCCTGAGCAGTTCTTC. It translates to CASSEALPPEQFF.

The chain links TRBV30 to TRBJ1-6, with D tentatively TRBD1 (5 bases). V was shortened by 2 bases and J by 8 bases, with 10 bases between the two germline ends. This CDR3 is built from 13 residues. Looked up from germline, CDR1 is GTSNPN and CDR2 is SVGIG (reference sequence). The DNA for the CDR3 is TGTGCCTGGAGTCAGGGTAGTCATTCACCCCTCCACTTT. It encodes CAWSQGSHSPLHF. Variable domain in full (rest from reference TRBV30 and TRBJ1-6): SQTIHQWPATLVQPVGSPLSLECTVEGTSNPNLYWYRQAAGRGLQLLFYSVGIGQISSEVPQNLSASRPQDRQFILSSKKLLLSDSGFYLCAWSQGSHSPLHFGNGTRLTVT.

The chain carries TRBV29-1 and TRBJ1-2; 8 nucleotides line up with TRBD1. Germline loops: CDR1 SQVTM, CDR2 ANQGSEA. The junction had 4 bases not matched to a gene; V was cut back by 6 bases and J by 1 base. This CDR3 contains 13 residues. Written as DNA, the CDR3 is TGCAGCGTCGGACAGGGAGATAACTATGGCTACACCTTC. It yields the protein CSVGQGDNYGYTF.

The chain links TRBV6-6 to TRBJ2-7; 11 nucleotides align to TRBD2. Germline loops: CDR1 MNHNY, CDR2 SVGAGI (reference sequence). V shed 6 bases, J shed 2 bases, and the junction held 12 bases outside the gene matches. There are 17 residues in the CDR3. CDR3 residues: CASSRGASGRLTYEQYF. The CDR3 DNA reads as TGTGCCAGCAGCCGAGGGGCTAGCGGGAGGCTCACCTACGAGCAGTACTTC.

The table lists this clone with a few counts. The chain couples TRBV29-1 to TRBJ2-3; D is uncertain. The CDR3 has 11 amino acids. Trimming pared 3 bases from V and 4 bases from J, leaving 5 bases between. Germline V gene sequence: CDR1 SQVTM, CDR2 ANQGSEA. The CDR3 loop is CSVDPADTQYF. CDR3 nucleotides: TGCAGCGTTGATCCTGCAGATACGCAGTATTTT.

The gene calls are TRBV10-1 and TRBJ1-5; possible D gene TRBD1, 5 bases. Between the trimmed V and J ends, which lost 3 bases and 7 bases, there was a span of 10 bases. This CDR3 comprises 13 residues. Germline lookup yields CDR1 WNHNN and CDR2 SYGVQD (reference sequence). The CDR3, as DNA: TGCGCCAGCAGTGACCCCAGGGCGCAGCCCCAGCATTTT. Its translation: CASSDPRAQPQHF.

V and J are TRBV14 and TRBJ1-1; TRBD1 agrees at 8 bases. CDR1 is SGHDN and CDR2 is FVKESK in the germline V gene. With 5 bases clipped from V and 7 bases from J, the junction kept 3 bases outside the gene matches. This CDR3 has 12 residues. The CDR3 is CASSAGGFEAFF. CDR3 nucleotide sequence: TGTGCCAGCAGCGCAGGGGGCTTTGAAGCTTTCTTT.

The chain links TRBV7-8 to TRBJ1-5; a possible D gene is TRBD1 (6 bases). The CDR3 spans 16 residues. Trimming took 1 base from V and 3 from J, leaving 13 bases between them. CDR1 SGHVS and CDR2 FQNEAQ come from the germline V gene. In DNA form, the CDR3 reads TGTGCCAGCAGCTTAGGGGGGGGGCCTTACAATCAGCCCCAGCATTTT. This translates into CASSLGGGPYNQPQHF.